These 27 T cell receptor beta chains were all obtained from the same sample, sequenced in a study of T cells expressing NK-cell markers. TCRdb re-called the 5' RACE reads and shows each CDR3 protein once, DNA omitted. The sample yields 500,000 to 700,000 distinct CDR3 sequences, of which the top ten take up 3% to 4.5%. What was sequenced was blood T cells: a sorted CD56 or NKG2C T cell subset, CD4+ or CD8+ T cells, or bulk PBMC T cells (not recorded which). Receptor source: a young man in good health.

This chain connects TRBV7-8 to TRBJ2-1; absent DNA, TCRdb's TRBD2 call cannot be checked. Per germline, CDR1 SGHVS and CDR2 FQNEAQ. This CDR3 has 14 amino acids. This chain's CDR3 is CASSLLAGENEQFF. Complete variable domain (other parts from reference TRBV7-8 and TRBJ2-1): GAGVSQSPRYKVAKRGQDVALRCDPISGHVSLFWYQQALGQGPEFLTYFQNEAQLDKSGLPSDRFFAERPEGSVSTLKIQRTQQEDSAVYLCASSLLAGENEQFFGPGTRLTVL.

CDR3 loop: CAIGLAGAHEQYF. This chain uses TRBV10-3 with TRBJ2-7; the TCRdb D gene call, TRBD2, has no DNA to confirm it. CDR3 size: 13 residues. Germline CDR1 is ENHRY and CDR2 is SYGVKD.

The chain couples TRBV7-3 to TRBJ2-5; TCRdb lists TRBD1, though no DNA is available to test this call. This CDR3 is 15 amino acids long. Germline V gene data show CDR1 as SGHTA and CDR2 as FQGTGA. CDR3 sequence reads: CASSPRTGGIETQYF.

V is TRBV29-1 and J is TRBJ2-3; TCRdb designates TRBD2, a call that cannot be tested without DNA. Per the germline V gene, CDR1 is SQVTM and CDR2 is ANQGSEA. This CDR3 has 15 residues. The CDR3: CSVAIAGIGTDTQYF.

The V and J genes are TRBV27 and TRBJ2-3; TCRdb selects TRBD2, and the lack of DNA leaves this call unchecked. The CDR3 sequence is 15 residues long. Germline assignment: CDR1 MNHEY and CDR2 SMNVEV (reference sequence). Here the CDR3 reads CASSSPLAGGYTQYF.

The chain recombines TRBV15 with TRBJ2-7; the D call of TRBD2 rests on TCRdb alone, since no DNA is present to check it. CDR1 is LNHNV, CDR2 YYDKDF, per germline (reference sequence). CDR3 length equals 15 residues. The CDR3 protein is CATSSIEGLGYEQYF.

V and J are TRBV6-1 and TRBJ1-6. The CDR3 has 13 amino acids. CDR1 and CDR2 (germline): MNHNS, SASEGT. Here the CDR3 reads CASKPRSNSPLHF.

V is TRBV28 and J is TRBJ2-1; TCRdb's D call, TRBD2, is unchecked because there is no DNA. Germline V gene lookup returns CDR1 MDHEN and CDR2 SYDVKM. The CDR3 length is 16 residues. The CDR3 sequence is CASSFAGRTLYNEQFF.

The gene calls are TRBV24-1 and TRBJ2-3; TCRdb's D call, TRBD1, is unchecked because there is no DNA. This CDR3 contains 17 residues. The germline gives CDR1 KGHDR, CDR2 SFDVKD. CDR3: CATSAPDRGLNTDTQYF.

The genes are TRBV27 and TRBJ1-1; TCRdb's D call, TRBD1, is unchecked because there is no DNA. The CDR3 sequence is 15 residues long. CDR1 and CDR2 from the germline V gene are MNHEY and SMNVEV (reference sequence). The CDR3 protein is CASSPLGQVNTEAFF.

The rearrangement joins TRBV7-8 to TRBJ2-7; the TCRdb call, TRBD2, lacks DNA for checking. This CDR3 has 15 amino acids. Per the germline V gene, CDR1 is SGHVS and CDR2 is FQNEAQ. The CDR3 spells CASSLALWRDNEQYF.

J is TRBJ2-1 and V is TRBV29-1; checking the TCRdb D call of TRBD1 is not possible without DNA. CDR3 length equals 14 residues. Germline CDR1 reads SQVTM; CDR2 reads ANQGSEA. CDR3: CSVVRETNYNEQFF.

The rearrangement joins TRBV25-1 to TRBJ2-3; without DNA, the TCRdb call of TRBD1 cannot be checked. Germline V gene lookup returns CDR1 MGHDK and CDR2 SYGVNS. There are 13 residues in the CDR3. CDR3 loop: CASSDVHTDTQYF.

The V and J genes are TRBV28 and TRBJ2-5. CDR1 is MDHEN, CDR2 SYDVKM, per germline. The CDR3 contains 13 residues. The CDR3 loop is CASTAATGETQYF. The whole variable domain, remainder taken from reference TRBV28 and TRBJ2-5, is DVKVTQSSRYLVKRTGEKVFLECVQDMDHENMFWYRQDPGLGLRLIYFSYDVKMKEKGDIPEGYSVSREKKERFSLILESASTNQTSMYLCASTAATGETQYFGPGTRLLVL.

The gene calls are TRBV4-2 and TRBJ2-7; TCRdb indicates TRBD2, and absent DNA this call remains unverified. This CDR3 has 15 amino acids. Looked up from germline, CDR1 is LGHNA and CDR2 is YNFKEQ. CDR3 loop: CASSPSGNPSYEQYF.

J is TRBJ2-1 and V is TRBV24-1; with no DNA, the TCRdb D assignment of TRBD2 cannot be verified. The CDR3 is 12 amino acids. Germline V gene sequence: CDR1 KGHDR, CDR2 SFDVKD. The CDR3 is CATSDGSGEQFF.

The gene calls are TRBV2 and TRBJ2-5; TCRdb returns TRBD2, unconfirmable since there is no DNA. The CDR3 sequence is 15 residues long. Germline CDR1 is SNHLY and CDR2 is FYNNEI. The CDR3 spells CASRQGLAGRETQYF.

CDR3 amino acids: CASSLGGLAVDTQYF. The chain is built from TRBV11-2 and TRBJ2-3; TCRdb lists TRBD2, though no DNA is available to test this call. Germline assignment: CDR1 SGHAT and CDR2 FQNNGV. The CDR3 runs to 15 residues. The full variable domain, its missing parts supplied by reference TRBV11-2 and TRBJ2-3, is EAGVAQSPRYKIIEKRQSVAFWCNPISGHATLYWYQQILGQGPKLLIQFQNNGVVDDSQLPKDRFSAERLKGVDSTLKIQPAKLEDSAVYLCASSLGGLAVDTQYFGPGTRLTVL.

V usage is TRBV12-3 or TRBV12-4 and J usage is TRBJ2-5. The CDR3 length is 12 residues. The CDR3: CASSSVAETQYF.

CDR3 sequence reads: CAIGLRGSVQPQHF. The V gene is TRBV6-1, the J gene TRBJ1-5; TCRdb lists TRBD1, though no DNA is available to test this call. The CDR3 runs 14 residues. Germline loops: CDR1 MNHNS, CDR2 SASEGT.

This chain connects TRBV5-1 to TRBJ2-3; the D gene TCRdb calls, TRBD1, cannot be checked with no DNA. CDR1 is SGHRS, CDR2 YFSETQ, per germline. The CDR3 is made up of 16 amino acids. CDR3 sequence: CASSRRGQGIIDTQYF.

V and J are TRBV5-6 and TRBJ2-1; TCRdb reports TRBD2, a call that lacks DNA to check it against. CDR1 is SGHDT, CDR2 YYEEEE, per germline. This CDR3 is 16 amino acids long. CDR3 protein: CASSSSRGIPYNEQFF.

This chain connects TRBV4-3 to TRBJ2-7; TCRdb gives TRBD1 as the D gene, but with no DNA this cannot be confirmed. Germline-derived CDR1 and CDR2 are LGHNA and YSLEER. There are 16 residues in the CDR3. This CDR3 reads CASSQVTGYGAYEQYF.

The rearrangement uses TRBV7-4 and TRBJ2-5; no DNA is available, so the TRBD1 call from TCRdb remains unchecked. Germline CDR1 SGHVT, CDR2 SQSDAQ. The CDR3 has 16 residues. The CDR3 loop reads CASSLEARGTQETQYF.

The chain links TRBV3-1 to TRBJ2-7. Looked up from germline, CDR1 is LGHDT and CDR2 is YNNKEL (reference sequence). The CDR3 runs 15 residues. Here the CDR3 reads CASSQDWQADYEQYF.

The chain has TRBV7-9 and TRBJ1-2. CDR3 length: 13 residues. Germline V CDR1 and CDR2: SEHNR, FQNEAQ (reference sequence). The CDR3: CAGEGVTNYGYTF. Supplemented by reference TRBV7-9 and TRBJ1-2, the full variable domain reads DTGVSQNPRHKITKRGQNVTFRCDPISEHNRLYWYRQTLGQGPEFLTYFQNEAQLEKSRLLSDRFSAERPKGSFSTLEIQRTEQGDSAMYLCAGEGVTNYGYTFGSGTRLTVV.

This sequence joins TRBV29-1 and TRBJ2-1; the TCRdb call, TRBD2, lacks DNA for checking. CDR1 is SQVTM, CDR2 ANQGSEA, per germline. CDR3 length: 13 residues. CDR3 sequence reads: CSVEGDWPNEQFF.